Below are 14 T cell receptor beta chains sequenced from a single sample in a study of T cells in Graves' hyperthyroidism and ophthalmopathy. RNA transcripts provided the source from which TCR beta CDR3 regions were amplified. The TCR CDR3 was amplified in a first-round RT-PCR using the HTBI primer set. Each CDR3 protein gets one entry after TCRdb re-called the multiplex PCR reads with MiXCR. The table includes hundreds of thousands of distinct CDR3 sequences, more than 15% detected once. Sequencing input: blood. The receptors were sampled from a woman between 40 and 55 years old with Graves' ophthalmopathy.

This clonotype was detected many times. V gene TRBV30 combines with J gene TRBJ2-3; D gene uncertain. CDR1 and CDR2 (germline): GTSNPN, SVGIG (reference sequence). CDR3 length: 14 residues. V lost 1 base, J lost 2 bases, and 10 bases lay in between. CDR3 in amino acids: CAWSANSATDTQYF. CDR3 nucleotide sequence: TGTGCCTGGAGTGCCAACAGCGCCACAGATACGCAGTATTTT.

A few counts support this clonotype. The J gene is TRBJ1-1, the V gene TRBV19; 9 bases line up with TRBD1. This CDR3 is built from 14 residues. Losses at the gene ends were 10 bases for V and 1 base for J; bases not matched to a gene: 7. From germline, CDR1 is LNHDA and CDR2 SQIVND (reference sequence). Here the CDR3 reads CATTLDRGNTEAFF. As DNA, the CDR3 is TGTGCCACCACGTTGGACAGGGGGAACACTGAAGCTTTCTTT. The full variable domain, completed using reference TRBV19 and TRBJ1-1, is DGGITQSPKYLFRKEGQNVTLSCEQNLNHDAMYWYRQDPGQGLRLIYYSQIVNDFQKGDIAEGYSVSREKKESFPLTVTSAQKNPTAFYLCATTLDRGNTEAFFGQGTRLTVV.

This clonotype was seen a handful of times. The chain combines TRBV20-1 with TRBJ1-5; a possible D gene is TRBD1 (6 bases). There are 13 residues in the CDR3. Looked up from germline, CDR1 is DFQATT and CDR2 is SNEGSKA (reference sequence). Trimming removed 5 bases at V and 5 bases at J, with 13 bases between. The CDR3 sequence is CSARDTWDQPQHF. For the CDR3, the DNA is TGCAGTGCTCGGGACACCTGGGATCAGCCCCAGCATTTT.

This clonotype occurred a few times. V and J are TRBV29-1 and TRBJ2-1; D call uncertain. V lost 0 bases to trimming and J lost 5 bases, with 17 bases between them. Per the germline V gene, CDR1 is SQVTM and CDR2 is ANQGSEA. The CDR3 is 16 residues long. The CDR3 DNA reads TGCAGCGTTGAAGATGGATTGCGGACCTTTGACAATGAGCAGTTCTTC. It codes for CSVEDGLRTFDNEQFF.

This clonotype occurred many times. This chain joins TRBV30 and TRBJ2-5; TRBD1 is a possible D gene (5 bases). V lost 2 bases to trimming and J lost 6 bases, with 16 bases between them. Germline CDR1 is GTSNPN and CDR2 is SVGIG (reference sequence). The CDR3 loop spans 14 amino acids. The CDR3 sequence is CAWSPHRGQQTQYF. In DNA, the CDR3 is TGTGCCTGGAGTCCCCACCGTGGACAACAGACCCAGTACTTC.

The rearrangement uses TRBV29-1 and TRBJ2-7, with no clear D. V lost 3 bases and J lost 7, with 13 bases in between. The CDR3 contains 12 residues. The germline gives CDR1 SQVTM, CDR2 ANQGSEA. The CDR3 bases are TGCAGCGTTGAGGGCAGTGGTCTGGAGCAGTACTTC. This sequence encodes CSVEGSGLEQYF.

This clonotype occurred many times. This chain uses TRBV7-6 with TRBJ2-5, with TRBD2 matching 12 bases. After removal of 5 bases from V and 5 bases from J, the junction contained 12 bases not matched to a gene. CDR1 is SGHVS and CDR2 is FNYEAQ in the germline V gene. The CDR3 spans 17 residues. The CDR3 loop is CASSRRTSGNFWETQYF. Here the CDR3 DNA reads TGTGCCAGCAGCAGAAGGACTAGCGGGAATTTTTGGGAGACCCAGTACTTC. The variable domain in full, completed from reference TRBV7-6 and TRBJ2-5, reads GAGVSQSPRYKVTKRGQDVALRCDPISGHVSLYWYRQALGQGPEFLTYFNYEAQQDKSGLPNDRFSAERPEGSISTLTIQRTEQRDSAMYRCASSRRTSGNFWETQYFGPGTRLLVL.

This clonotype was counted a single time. CDR3 sequence reads: CASSPPVRNTDTQYF. CDR3 bases: TGTGCCAGCTCACCACCTGTTAGGAACACAGATACGCAGTATTTT. The chain is built from TRBV18 and TRBJ2-3; no firm D call. Germline CDR1 and CDR2: KGHSH and LQKENI. The CDR3 totals 15 residues. V gave up 0 bases and J gave up 2 bases, with 9 bases separating them.

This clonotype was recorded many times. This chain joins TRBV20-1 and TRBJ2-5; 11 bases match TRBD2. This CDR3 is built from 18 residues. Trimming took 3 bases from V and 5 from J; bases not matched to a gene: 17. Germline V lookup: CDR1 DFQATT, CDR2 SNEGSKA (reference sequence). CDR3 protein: CSASVPLNLAGGQETQYF. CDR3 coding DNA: TGCAGTGCTAGCGTCCCGTTAAACCTAGCGGGAGGTCAGGAGACCCAGTACTTC.

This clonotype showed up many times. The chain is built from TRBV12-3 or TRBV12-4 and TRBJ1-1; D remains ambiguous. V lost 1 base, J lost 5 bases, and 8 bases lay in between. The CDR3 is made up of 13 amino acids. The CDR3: CASSLGPPTEAFF. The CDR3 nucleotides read TGTGCCAGCAGTTTAGGCCCCCCGACTGAAGCTTTCTTT.

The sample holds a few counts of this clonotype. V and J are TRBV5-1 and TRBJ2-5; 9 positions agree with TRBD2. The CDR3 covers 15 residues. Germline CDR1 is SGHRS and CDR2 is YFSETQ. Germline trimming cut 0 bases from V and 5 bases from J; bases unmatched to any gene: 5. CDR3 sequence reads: CASSLGAGGPETQYF. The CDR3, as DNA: TGCGCCAGCAGCTTGGGTGCGGGAGGGCCGGAGACCCAGTACTTC.

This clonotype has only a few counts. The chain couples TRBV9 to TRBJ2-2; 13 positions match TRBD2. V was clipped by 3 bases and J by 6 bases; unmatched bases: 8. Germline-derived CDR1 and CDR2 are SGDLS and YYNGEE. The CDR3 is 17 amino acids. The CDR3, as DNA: TGTGCCAGCAGCGCTGGTGGACTAGCGGGAGTCGCCGGGGAGCTGTTTTTT. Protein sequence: CASSAGGLAGVAGELFF. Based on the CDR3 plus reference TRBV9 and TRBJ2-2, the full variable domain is DSGVTQTPKHLITATGQRVTLRCSPRSGDLSVYWYQQSLDQGLQFLIQYYNGEERAKGNILERFSAQQFPDLHSELNLSSLELGDSALYFCASSAGGLAGVAGELFFGEGSRLTVL.

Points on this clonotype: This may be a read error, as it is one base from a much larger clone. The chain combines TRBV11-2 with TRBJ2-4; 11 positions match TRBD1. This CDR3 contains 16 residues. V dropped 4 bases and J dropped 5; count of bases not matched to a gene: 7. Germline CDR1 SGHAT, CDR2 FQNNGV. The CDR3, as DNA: TGTGCCAGCAGCTACCACTGGGGACAGGGGGAAAACATTCAGTACTTC. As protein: CASSYHWGQGENIQYF. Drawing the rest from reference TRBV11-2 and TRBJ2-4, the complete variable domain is EAGVAQSPRYKIIEKRQSVAFWCNPISGHATLYWYQQILGQGPKLLIQFQNNGVVDDSQLPKDRFSAERLKGVDSTLKIQPAKLEDSAVYLCASSYHWGQGENIQYFGAGTRLSVL.

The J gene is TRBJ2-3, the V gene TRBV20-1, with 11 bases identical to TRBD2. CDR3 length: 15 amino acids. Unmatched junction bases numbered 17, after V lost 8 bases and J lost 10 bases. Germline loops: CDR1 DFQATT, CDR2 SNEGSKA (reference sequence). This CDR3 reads CSHKGPSGRWDAQYF. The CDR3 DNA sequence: TGCAGTCATAAAGGCCCTAGCGGGAGGTGGGATGCGCAGTATTTT.